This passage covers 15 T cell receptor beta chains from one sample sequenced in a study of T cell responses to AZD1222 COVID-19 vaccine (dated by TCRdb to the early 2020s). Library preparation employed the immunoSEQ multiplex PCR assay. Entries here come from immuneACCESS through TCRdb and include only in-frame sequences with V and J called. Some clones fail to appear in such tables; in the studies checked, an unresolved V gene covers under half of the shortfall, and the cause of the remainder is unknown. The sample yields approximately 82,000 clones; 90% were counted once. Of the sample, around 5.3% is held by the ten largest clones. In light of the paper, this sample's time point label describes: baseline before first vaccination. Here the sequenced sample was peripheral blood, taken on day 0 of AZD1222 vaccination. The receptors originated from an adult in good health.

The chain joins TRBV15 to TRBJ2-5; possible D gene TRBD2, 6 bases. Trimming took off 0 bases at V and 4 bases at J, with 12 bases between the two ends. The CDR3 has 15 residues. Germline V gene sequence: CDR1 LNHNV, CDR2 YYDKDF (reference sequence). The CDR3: CATSRDLGGGETQYF. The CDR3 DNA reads TGTGCCACCAGCAGAGATCTGGGGGGAGGAGAGACCCAGTACTTC.

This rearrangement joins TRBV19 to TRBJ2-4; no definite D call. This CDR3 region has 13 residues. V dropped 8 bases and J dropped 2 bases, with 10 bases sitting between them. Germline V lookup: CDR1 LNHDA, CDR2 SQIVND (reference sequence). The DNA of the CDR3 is TGTGCCAGTGGGGTGACGACCAAAAACATTCAGTACTTC. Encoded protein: CASGVTTKNIQYF.

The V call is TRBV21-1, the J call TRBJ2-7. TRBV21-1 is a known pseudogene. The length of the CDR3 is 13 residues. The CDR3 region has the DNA TGTGCCAGCAGCGGGGACGCCACCTACGAGCAGTACTTC. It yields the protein CASSGDATYEQYF.

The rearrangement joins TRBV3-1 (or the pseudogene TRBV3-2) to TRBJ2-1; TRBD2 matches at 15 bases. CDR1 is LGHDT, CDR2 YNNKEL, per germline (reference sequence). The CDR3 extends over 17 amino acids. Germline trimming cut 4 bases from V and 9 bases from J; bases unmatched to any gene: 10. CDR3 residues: CASSRVTGTSGGSEQFF. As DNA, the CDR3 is TGTGCCAGCAGCCGCGTAACGGGGACTAGCGGGGGGAGTGAGCAGTTCTTC.

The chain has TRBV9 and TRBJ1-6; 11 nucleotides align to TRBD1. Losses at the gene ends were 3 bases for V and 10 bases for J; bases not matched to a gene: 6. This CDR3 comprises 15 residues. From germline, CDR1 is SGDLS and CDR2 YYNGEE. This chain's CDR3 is CASSGRDRGESPLHF. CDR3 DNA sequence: TGTGCCAGCAGCGGCCGGGACAGGGGGGAATCACCCCTCCACTTT. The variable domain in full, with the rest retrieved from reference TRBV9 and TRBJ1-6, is DSGVTQTPKHLITATGQRVTLRCSPRSGDLSVYWYQQSLDQGLQFLIQYYNGEERAKGNILERFSAQQFPDLHSELNLSSLELGDSALYFCASSGRDRGESPLHFGNGTRLTVT.

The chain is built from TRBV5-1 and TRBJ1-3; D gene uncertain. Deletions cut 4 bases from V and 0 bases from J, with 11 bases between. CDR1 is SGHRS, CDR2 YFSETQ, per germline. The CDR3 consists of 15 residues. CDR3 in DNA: TGCGCCAGCAGCCCCCACACAGACTCTGGAAACACCATATATTTT. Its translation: CASSPHTDSGNTIYF.

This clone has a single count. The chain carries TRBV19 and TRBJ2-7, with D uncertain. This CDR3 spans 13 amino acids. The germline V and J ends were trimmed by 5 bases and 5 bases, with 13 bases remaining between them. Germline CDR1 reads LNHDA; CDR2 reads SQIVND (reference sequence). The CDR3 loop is CASSLRFADEQYF. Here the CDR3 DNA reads TGTGCCAGTAGTCTACGGTTTGCAGACGAGCAGTACTTC.

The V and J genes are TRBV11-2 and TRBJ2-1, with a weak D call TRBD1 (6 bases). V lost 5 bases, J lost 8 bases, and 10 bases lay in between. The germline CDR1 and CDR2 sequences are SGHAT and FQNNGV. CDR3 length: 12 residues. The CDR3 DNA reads TGTGCCAGCAGCCGAAACAGGGATGAGCAGTTCTTC. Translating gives CASSRNRDEQFF.

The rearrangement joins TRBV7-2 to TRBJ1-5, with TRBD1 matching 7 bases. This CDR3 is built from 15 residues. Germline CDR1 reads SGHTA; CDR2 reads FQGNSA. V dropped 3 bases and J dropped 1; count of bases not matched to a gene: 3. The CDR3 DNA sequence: TGTGCCAGCAGCTTGACAGGGTCGAGCAATCAGCCCCAGCATTTT. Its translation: CASSLTGSSNQPQHF. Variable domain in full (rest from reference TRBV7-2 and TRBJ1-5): GAGVSQSPSNKVTEKGKDVELRCDPISGHTALYWYRQSLGQGLEFLIYFQGNSAPDKSGLPSDRFSAERTGGSVSTLTIQRTQQEDSAVYLCASSLTGSSNQPQHFGDGTRLSIL.

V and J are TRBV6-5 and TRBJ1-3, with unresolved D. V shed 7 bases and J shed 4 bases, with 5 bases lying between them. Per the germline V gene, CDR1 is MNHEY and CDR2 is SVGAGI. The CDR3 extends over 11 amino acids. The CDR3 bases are TGTGCCAGCATAGCCGGAAACACCATATATTTT. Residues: CASIAGNTIYF.

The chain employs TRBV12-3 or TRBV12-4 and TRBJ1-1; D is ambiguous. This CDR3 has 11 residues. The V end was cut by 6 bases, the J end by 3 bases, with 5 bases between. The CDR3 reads CASSSYTEAFF. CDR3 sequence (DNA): TGTGCCAGCAGCTCCTACACTGAAGCTTTCTTT.

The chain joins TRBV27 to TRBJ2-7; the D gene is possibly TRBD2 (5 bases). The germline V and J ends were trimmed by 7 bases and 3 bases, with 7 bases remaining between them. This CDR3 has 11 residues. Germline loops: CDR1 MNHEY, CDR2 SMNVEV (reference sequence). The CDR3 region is CASIRGYEQYF. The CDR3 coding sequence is TGTGCCAGCATCCGGGGCTACGAGCAGTACTTC.

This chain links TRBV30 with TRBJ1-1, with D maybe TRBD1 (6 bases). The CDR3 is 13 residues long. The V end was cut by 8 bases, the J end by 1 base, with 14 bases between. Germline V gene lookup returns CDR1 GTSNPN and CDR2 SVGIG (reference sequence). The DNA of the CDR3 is TGTGCCCTCAGCCAGGGGCCGAACACTGAAGCTTTCTTT. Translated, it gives CALSQGPNTEAFF.

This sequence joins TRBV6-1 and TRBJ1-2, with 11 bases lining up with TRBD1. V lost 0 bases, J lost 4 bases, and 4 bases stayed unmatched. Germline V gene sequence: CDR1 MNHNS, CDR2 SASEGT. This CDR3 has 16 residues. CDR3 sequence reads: CASSEAGQGAGYGYTF. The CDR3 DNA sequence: TGTGCCAGCAGTGAAGCTGGACAGGGGGCAGGCTATGGCTACACCTTC.

The CDR3 bases are TGCGCCAGCAGTCCTCAGGGGCGGGAGCAGTACTTC. Translating gives CASSPQGREQYF. The chain couples TRBV4-1 to TRBJ2-7, with D perhaps matching TRBD1 (6 bases). V was pared by 6 bases and J by 7 bases, with 13 bases between. The CDR3 contains 12 residues. In germline, CDR1 is MGHRA, CDR2 YSYEKL.